Listed below are T cell receptor beta chains from one sample, sequenced in a study of T cells after yellow fever vaccination. TCRdb reprocessed the 5' RACE reads via MiXCR and lists one record per CDR3 protein. The sample lists 550,000 or so distinct CDR3 sequences, around 21% occurring once. The specimen comprised PBMCs, sampled 15 days after the yellow fever booster vaccination. Receptor source: a young man who received the YFV17D yellow fever vaccine. CDR3s include the opening cysteine and the closing phenylalanine or tryptophan. A D gene is named only where the DNA matches it firmly. Rows may omit the clone size; those that give it use once, few, many or a size class.

d_gene,abundance,v_gene,j_gene,CDR3aa,CDR3nt
NA,few,TRBV27,TRBJ2-7,CASGVGLTGKYF,TGTGCCAGCGGGGTAGGTCTGACGGGGAAGTACTTC
NA,NA,TRBV7-2,TRBJ2-5,CASSQRDGGTQYF,TGTGCCAGCAGCCAAAGGGACGGCGGGACCCAGTACTTC
NA,many,TRBV5-1,TRBJ2-5,CASSLEETQYF,TGCGCCAGCAGCTTGGAAGAGACCCAGTACTTC
NA,many,TRBV5-1,TRBJ1-6,CASRRQDDNSPLHF,TGCGCCAGCCGTCGACAGGACGATAATTCACCCCTCCACTTT
TRBD1,NA,TRBV4-3,TRBJ2-5,CASSQDDRGRETQYF,TGCGCCAGCAGCCAAGACGACAGGGGAAGAGAGACCCAGTACTTC
TRBD1,few,TRBV5-1,TRBJ1-1,CASSTGQVTEAFF,TGCGCCAGCAGCACCGGACAGGTCACTGAAGCTTTCTTT
TRBD2,NA,TRBV29-1,TRBJ2-1,CSVEATSGSRQFF,TGCAGCGTTGAAGCGACTAGCGGAAGCCGGCAGTTCTTC
TRBD2,NA,TRBV6-1,TRBJ2-6,CASSGLAGAGGANVLTF,TGTGCCAGCAGTGGACTAGCGGGAGCTGGTGGGGCCAACGTCCTGACTTTC
TRBD1,few,TRBV12-3/TRBV12-4,TRBJ2-7,CASSLNRRDRQAYEQYF,TGTGCCAGCAGTTTAAATCGTCGGGACAGGCAGGCCTACGAGCAGTACTTC
NA,NA,TRBV7-8,TRBJ2-2,CASSVRRELFF,TGTGCCAGCAGCGTACGGAGGGAGCTGTTTTTT
NA,few,TRBV3-1,TRBJ1-1,CASSQVSDRAFF,TGTGCCAGCAGCCAAGTATCCGACCGAGCTTTCTTT
NA,NA,TRBV29-1,TRBJ2-7,CSVLENSYEQYF,TGCAGCGTCCTCGAAAACTCCTACGAGCAGTACTTC
NA,few,TRBV20-1,TRBJ2-1,CSAAGGEYNEQFF,TGCAGTGCTGCCGGGGGCGAATACAATGAGCAGTTCTTC
TRBD2,NA,TRBV4-3,TRBJ2-3,CASSQAGTSGRALPDTQYF,TGCGCCAGCAGCCAAGCTGGGACTAGCGGGAGGGCCCTCCCAGATACGCAGTATTTT
NA,few,TRBV20-1,TRBJ2-7,CSASKITEQYF,TGCAGTGCTAGTAAAATAACCGAGCAGTACTTC
NA,NA,TRBV7-9,TRBJ2-1,CASSLRGSGHEQFF,TGTGCCAGCAGCTTGAGGGGGAGCGGCCATGAGCAGTTCTTC
TRBD1,few,TRBV7-2,TRBJ2-7,CASSNQPARGYEQYF,TGTGCCAGCAGCAACCAGCCTGCCAGGGGGTACGAGCAGTACTTC
TRBD2,few,TRBV3-1,TRBJ2-1,CASSQGSGRTLHEQFF,TGTGCCAGCAGCCAAGGTAGCGGGAGAACGTTGCATGAGCAGTTCTTC
TRBD1,NA,TRBV18,TRBJ2-6,CASSPDRASPGANVLTF,TGTGCCAGCTCACCGGACAGGGCAAGCCCTGGGGCCAACGTCCTGACTTTC
TRBD2,NA,TRBV5-1,TRBJ2-3,CASSLLLAGVSADTQYF,TGCGCCAGCAGCTTGCTGTTAGCGGGAGTATCGGCAGATACGCAGTATTTT
TRBD2,NA,TRBV6-5,TRBJ2-1,CASTLAGEKYNEQFF,TGTGCCAGCACTTTAGCGGGAGAAAAGTACAATGAGCAGTTCTTC
TRBD1,NA,TRBV30,TRBJ1-2,CAWSPDRGLYGYTF,TGTGCCTGGTCCCCGGACAGGGGACTCTATGGCTACACCTTC
NA,NA,TRBV12-3/TRBV12-4,TRBJ2-7,CASSTGGYYEQYF,TGTGCCAGCAGTACCGGAGGCTATTACGAGCAGTACTTC
TRBD2,NA,TRBV4-3,TRBJ2-5,CASSQDGTGGETQYF,TGCGCCAGCAGCCAAGATGGGACGGGAGGGGAGACCCAGTACTTC
NA,few,TRBV18,TRBJ2-7,CASSPRVEGLEQYF,TGTGCCAGCTCACCACGAGTTGAAGGGCTAGAGCAGTACTTC
NA,NA,TRBV20-1,TRBJ2-2,CSARGAPGELCF,TGCAGTGCTAGGGGGGCCCCCGGGGAGCTGTGTTTT
TRBD1,few,TRBV6-1,TRBJ2-1,CASSVTGSSYNEQFF,TGTGCCAGCAGTGTGACAGGGAGCTCCTACAATGAGCAGTTCTTC
TRBD1,NA,TRBV2,TRBJ1-1,CASSDRGLNEAFF,TGTGCCAGCAGTGACAGGGGGCTGAATGAAGCTTTCTTT
TRBD2,NA,TRBV5-6,TRBJ2-7,CASSSPTTSGSYEQYF,TGTGCCAGCAGCTCACCCACGACTAGCGGGAGCTACGAGCAGTACTTC
TRBD1,few,TRBV29-1,TRBJ2-2,CSVHPTGAPSNTGELFF,TGCAGCGTTCATCCCACAGGGGCACCGTCGAACACCGGGGAGCTGTTTTTT
NA,many,TRBV6-1,TRBJ2-7,CASSPGSGSYEQYF,TGTGCCAGCAGCCCGGGTAGCGGCTCCTACGAGCAGTACTTC
NA,NA,TRBV20-1,TRBJ1-5,CSARDPGGRNQPQHF,TGCAGTGCTAGAGACCCCGGGGGGCGAAATCAGCCCCAGCATTTT